The following is a T cell receptor (beta chain) sequence with its context. The antigen remains unidentified. Given the absence of the conserved phenylalanine or tryptophan at the CDR3 end, a read error is likely. The entry originates in a study of T cells in Graves' hyperthyroidism and ophthalmopathy. The overall study: Any treatment followed the collection of peripheral blood at initial diagnosis.

This CDR3 has 15 amino acids. V was cut by 1 base and J by 3 bases, with 13 bases left in between. Germline V gene sequence: CDR1 LGHDT, CDR2 YNNKEL (reference sequence). Study results and limitations: Within blood appeared most thyroid clonotypes that had expanded above 0.001.

Diagnosis rested on symptoms, serum thyroxine and TRAb, thyroid ultrasound, and orbital computed tomography. RNA transcripts gave rise to amplified TCR beta CDR3 regions. The HTBI primer set served for first-round RT-PCR of the TCR CDR3. TCRdb re-analysed the multiplex PCR reads in MiXCR, keeping a single row per CDR3 protein. In the table there are roughly 520,000 distinct CDR3 sequences, about 24% of which are singletons. V gene TRBV3-1 combines with J gene TRBJ2-7; D might be TRBD2 (6 bases). The sequenced sample was blood. The source of this sequence is a woman aged 30 to 39 with Graves' ophthalmopathy. The CDR3 protein is CASSQAGLAIYEQYS. As DNA, the CDR3 is TGTGCCAGCAGCCAAGCGGGACTTGCCATCTACGAGCAGTACTCC.